This TCR beta chain derives from a study of blood T cell repertoires in COVID-19. Study background: The origin of the acute and convalescent COVID-19 samples was the United States, Italy and Spain. Sources were T cells, B-cell-depleted T cells, or PBMCs; the material itself was cDNA or gDNA.

Per the original methods: Amplifying reference gene primers gave estimates of nucleated cell counts. This table comes from immunoSEQ multiplex PCR, and its TCRdb copy is limited to in-frame clones, with some not included. The V and J calls and the clone size are those of that table, but D and trimming were determined from the DNA. The sample yields around 110,000 clones, approximately 86% seen once. Deletions cut 0 bases from V and 7 bases from J, with 10 bases between. The CDR3 has 13 residues. From germline, CDR1 is MGHRA and CDR2 YSYEKL. The sequenced material came from peripheral blood. The receptor was isolated from a man between 40 and 49 years old with acute or convalescent COVID-19. V gene TRBV4-1 combines with J gene TRBJ2-7; D uncertain. The CDR3, as DNA: TGCGCCAGCAGCCAAGATCCCGCAGGAGAGCAGTACTTC. Translation: CASSQDPAGEQYF.